Listed here is a single TCR beta chain. Its matching antigen is unknown. TCRdb independently ran MiXCR on the reads; one entry per CDR3 protein. The data show about 890,000 distinct CDR3 sequences, 25% to 40% seen once. This entry comes from a study of T cell repertoires in cytomegalovirus infection. Study-wide context: CMV infection and matching HLA type were both indicated by public TCR beta signatures.

Broader study findings: It was HLA-C-restricted CMV-specific TCR beta clonotypes that dominated the response ex vivo. People with CMV and the relevant HLA were identified by cumulative public TCR beta family frequency.

The CDR3 runs to 14 residues. V was shortened by 8 bases and J by 0 bases, with 16 bases between the two germline ends. CDR1 is DFQATT, CDR2 SNEGSKA, per germline (reference sequence). The sample was cultured CD8+ T cells from PBMCs, taken from culture after CMV antigen stimulation. The source of this sequence is a human donor in good health (CMV status not recorded). Some clones in this sample may be carry-over from other donors' samples. This chain connects TRBV20-1 to TRBJ1-2; D is unresolved. The CDR3 bases are TGCAGTACCTCTGAGATCGGAACTAACTATGGCTACACCTTC. It translates to CSTSEIGTNYGYTF.